This TCR beta chain was sequenced in a study of CD8+ T cells in alopecia areata. As for the study in general: Patients received oral tofacitinib, 5 to 10 mg twice daily, for moderate-to-severe alopecia areata.

This CDR3 spans 13 amino acids. The V gene's germline CDR1 is MGHDK and CDR2 SYGVNS. Trimming pared 7 bases from V and 5 bases from J, leaving 14 bases between. RNA extraction and reverse transcription yielded cDNA as sequencing template. Clones were read by immunoSEQ multiplex PCR, and TCRdb kept only the in-frame ones, dropping some. The repertoire holds around 69,000 clones, under 75% seen once, with around a sixth in the top ten. Sample: CD8+ T cells sorted from blood, taken at week 0. The V gene is TRBV25-1, the J gene TRBJ2-5, with D uncertain. This TCR was recovered from a human donor with alopecia areata. The CDR3 nucleotides are TGTGCCAGCACCAGCCTCGGCACGGAGACCCAGTACTTC. Its translation is CASTSLGTETQYF.